The 18 T cell receptor beta chains given below trace back to one sample, sequenced in a study of blood T cells in healthy people across ages. Alongside a J-beta primer mix, a sample-barcoded 5' primer served in a second PCR lasting about 6 to 11 cycles. TCRdb redid the calling of the 5' RACE reads with MiXCR, one entry per CDR3 protein. Altogether 1.5 million to 2 million distinct CDR3 sequences are present, about two fifths being singletons, with the ten largest covering roughly 23%. Sequenced material: blood. The receptors shown here come from a human donor in good health.

The V and J genes are TRBV12-3 or TRBV12-4 and TRBJ1-2; the match to TRBD1 covers 9 bases. The junction had 12 bases not matched to a gene; V was cut back by 8 bases and J by 5 bases. CDR3 size: 15 residues. CDR3 loop: CASGLGDRDTYGYTF. The CDR3 DNA is TGTGCCAGCGGTCTTGGGGACAGGGACACATATGGCTACACCTTC.

This clonotype was recorded a few times. The chain recombines TRBV5-5 with TRBJ2-6; D not certain. The CDR3 totals 15 residues. The germline V gene encodes CDR1 SGHKS and CDR2 YYEKEE (reference sequence). Trimming cost V 2 bases and J 4 bases, with 10 bases left between them. CDR3 residues: CASSFVQRGANVLTF. The CDR3 nucleotides are TGTGCCAGCAGCTTCGTACAGCGAGGGGCCAACGTCCTGACTTTC. The variable domain in full, completed from reference TRBV5-5 and TRBJ2-6, reads DAGVTQSPTHLIKTRGQQVTLRCSPISGHKSVSWYQQVLGQGPQFIFQYYEKEERGRGNFPDRFSARQFPNYSSELNVNALLLGDSALYLCASSFVQRGANVLTFGAGSRLTVL.

This clonotype was counted a few times. This may come from a read error, since a much larger clone is one base off. J is TRBJ1-1 and V is TRBV6-5, with D perhaps TRBD1 (6 bases). Germline CDR1 is MNHEY and CDR2 is SVGAGI. This CDR3 contains 12 residues. V was clipped by 6 bases and J by 5 bases, with 10 bases between them. The CDR3 DNA reads TGTGCCAGCAGCCAGGGGAAAACTGAAGCTTTCTTT. Translated, it gives CASSQGKTEAFF.

The chain has TRBV12-3 or TRBV12-4 and TRBJ1-2; unclear D gene. Trimming removed 4 bases at V and 5 bases at J, with 14 bases between. The CDR3 covers 14 residues. As DNA, the CDR3 is TGTGCCAGCAGTTCAACCCGGGAGCCGTATGGCTACACCTTC. Amino acids: CASSSTREPYGYTF.

This clonotype showed up just a few times. The chain uses TRBV6-6 and TRBJ1-5, with D unresolved. The CDR3 runs to 15 residues. Trimming cost V 0 bases and J 6 bases, with 12 bases left between them. In germline, CDR1 is MNHNY, CDR2 SVGAGI (reference sequence). The CDR3 spells CASSYSRAGRQPQHF. In nucleotides, the CDR3 is TGTGCCAGCAGTTACTCGAGGGCAGGTCGTCAGCCCCAGCATTTT.

The genes are TRBV20-1 and TRBJ1-1; TRBD1 agrees at 7 bases. Germline assignment: CDR1 DFQATT and CDR2 SNEGSKA (reference sequence). This CDR3 region has 13 residues. The trim removed 8 bases at V and 5 bases at J, leaving 11 bases unmatched. The CDR3 sequence: CSHPAPGGTEAFF. The DNA of the CDR3 is TGCAGTCACCCCGCTCCAGGGGGAACTGAAGCTTTCTTT.

V is TRBV13 and J is TRBJ1-2; D is ambiguous. CDR3 length equals 14 residues. Trimming removed 5 bases from V and 4 bases from J, with 14 bases in between. In germline, CDR1 is PRHDT, CDR2 FYEKMQ (reference sequence). The CDR3 coding sequence is TGTGCCAGCAGCCCAGTCACAGCAATCTATGGCTACACCTTC. It specifies CASSPVTAIYGYTF. The full variable domain, in which reference TRBV13 and TRBJ1-2 provide the parts outside the CDR3, is AAGVIQSPRHLIKEKRETATLKCYPIPRHDTVYWYQQGPGQDPQFLISFYEKMQSDKGSIPDRFSAQQFSDYHSELNMSSLELGDSALYFCASSPVTAIYGYTFGSGTRLTVV.

This clonotype has only a few counts. V gene TRBV12-3 or TRBV12-4 combines with J gene TRBJ2-5, with D unclear. The V gene lost 6 bases and the J gene lost 0 bases, with 14 bases spanning the gap. The CDR3 runs 15 residues. This CDR3 is CASSPNGAYQETQYF. CDR3 nucleotides: TGTGCCAGCAGCCCGAACGGAGCCTACCAAGAGACCCAGTACTTC.

This clonotype came up a few times. A clone one base away is much larger, so this may be a read error. V is TRBV29-1 and J is TRBJ2-5, with D possibly matching TRBD2 (5 bases). The CDR3 consists of 13 residues. The V end was cut by 6 bases, the J end by 4 bases, with 15 bases between. Germline CDR1 SQVTM, CDR2 ANQGSEA. The CDR3 loop reads CSVGLAGGETQYF. Written as DNA, the CDR3 is TGCAGCGTGGGCCTTGCGGGTGGAGAGACCCAGTACTTC.

This sequence joins TRBV4-1 and TRBJ1-2; D remains unclear. CDR1 and CDR2 (germline): MGHRA, YSYEKL. The V and J ends lost 1 base and 8 bases respectively, with 20 bases between them. CDR3 length: 16 residues. The CDR3 DNA sequence: TGCGCCAGCAGCCAAGTATGGGCGGCTCTAAAGGGAGGCTACACCTTC. Protein sequence: CASSQVWAALKGGYTF.

This chain uses TRBV4-1 with TRBJ2-6; D is ambiguous. Germline V CDR1 and CDR2: MGHRA, YSYEKL. CDR3 size: 20 residues. The V and J ends lost 0 bases and 0 bases respectively, with 18 bases between them. CDR3 in DNA: TGCGCCAGCAGCCAAGATCCCCCTGAGTACCTACTCTCTGGGGCCAACGTCCTGACTTTC. Translation gives CASSQDPPEYLLSGANVLTF.

This clonotype has just a few counts. This chain connects TRBV7-2 to TRBJ1-4; D possibly corresponds to TRBD1 (5 bases). Trimming took 5 bases from V and 7 from J, leaving 20 bases between them. The V gene's germline CDR1 is SGHTA and CDR2 FQGNSA. This CDR3 spans 16 amino acids. Here the CDR3 reads CASSPPIRDPIEKLFF. CDR3 nucleotides: TGTGCCAGCAGCCCGCCGATCAGGGATCCTATTGAAAAACTGTTTTTT.

About this clonotype: One end of the junction fails to match germline, which may point to a read error. The chain uses TRBV29-1 and TRBJ2-2; a possible D gene is TRBD1 (7 bases). Germline assignment: CDR1 SQVTM and CDR2 ANQGSEA. The CDR3 extends over 12 amino acids. This CDR3 reads CSGTGDTGGLFF. In nucleotides, the CDR3 is TGCAGCGGTACAGGGGACACCGGGGGGCTGTTTTTT.

This clonotype was detected only a few times. The CDR3 sequence is CASTPGASYNSPLHF. In DNA form, the CDR3 reads TGTGCCAGCACCCCGGGGGCGTCCTATAATTCACCCCTCCACTTT. V gene TRBV12-3 or TRBV12-4 combines with J gene TRBJ1-6; TRBD1 might be the D (6 bases). Trimming pared 7 bases from V and 1 base from J, leaving 11 bases between. The CDR3 totals 15 residues.

The V gene is TRBV29-1, the J gene TRBJ1-5; the D gene is possibly TRBD1 (6 bases). Per the germline V gene, CDR1 is SQVTM and CDR2 is ANQGSEA. The CDR3 runs to 13 residues. V gave up 7 bases and J gave up 3 bases, with 13 bases separating them. This CDR3 reads CSAGGLDNQPQHF. The CDR3 nucleotides read TGCAGCGCCGGGGGGCTGGACAATCAGCCCCAGCATTTT.

The rearrangement uses TRBV10-3 and TRBJ2-3, with no clear D. This CDR3 is built from 15 residues. Per the germline V gene, CDR1 is ENHRY and CDR2 is SYGVKD. V lost 10 bases and J 2 bases, leaving 19 bases between the germline ends. The CDR3 region is CATQNQVLNTDTQYF. The CDR3 coding sequence is TGTGCCACCCAGAACCAGGTACTCAACACAGATACGCAGTATTTT.

This sequence joins TRBV7-9 and TRBJ1-1; TRBD1 matches at 7 bases. This CDR3 is built from 15 residues. CDR1 and CDR2 (germline): SEHNR, FQNEAQ (reference sequence). Trimming at V came to 7 bases and at J to 4 bases, leaving 12 bases not matched to a gene. The CDR3 reads CASIPWRGLVTEAFF. CDR3 sequence (DNA): TGTGCCAGCATCCCGTGGAGGGGGCTGGTCACTGAAGCTTTCTTT.

CDR3 loop: CASSRQAGSSSYNEQFF. CDR3 coding DNA: TGTGCCAGCAGCCGTCAGGCCGGGTCCAGCTCCTACAATGAGCAGTTCTTC. The rearrangement links TRBV9 to TRBJ2-1; D unclear. V lost 4 bases to trimming and J lost 0 bases, with 17 bases between them. The CDR3 is 17 residues long. Germline V CDR1 and CDR2: SGDLS, YYNGEE.